This T cell receptor beta chain originates from a study of shared clonotypes between healthy human individuals. Study-level findings and limits: Naive CD4 clonotype sharing across a few donors was approximately 5%.

Note on this clone: Its specificity is unknown.

Trimming took 5 bases from V and 2 from J, leaving 11 bases between them. The CDR3 length is 13 residues. From germline, CDR1 is SGHNT and CDR2 YYREEE (reference sequence). CD45RO negativity and positive selection for CCR7 defined naive CD8 cells, a population that excluded terminally differentiated effector memory CD45RA+ cells. Sequenced by immunoSEQ multiplex PCR; TCRdb stores in-frame clones only, minus some. The sample lists over 750,000 clones, 96% occurring once. The origin of this receptor is a man aged 25-45 years in good health. Sample: naive CD8+ T cells sorted from blood. The chain has TRBV5-4 and TRBJ2-7; D gene uncertain. This CDR3 reads CASRPWDTYEQYF. Written as DNA, the CDR3 is TGTGCCAGCAGACCATGGGATACCTACGAGCAGTACTTC.